This note documents a single TCR beta chain sequence. The antigen remains unidentified. The sample originates from a study of T-cell reconstitution after alpha-beta-depleted transplantation in children. Study outcomes and limitations: The origin of alpha-beta T cells about two months after transplant was reportedly several hundred expanded graft clones.

Unique molecular identifiers were used to barcode this TCRbeta library. TCRdb fed the PCR reads into MiXCR, producing one record per CDR3 protein. Here the sample spans about 250,000 distinct CDR3 sequences, roughly a quarter being singletons. The germline gives CDR1 MGHDK, CDR2 SYGVNS. After removal of 3 bases from V and 1 base from J, the junction contained 10 bases not matched to a gene. The CDR3 totals 17 residues. The V gene is TRBV25-1, the J gene TRBJ2-3; 7 bases line up with TRBD2. Here the sequenced sample was PBMCs, mostly from graft donor cells, taken 360 days after TCRalphabeta/CD19-depleted stem cell transplant. This sequence was found in a female patient aged 2-9 years who had a stem cell transplant for congenital amegakaryocytic thrombocytopenia, so the T cells may come from the graft donor. The CDR3 reads CASSDPPGGGGTDTQYF. As DNA, the CDR3 is TGTGCCAGCAGTGACCCCCCGGGGGGAGGTGGCACAGATACGCAGTATTTT.